These T cell receptor beta chains were read from a single sample in a study of blood T cell repertoires in COVID-19. The assay was immunoSEQ multiplex PCR, and TCRdb's table has in-frame clones only and misses some. The table includes approximately 110,000 clones, 60% to 80% detected once. The sample consisted of peripheral blood. Source of these receptors: an elderly man with COVID-19, enrolled during active disease. The CDR3 runs from the conserved cysteine through the conserved F or W. The D gene is left open where the match is weak.

D,V,J,CDR3
TRBD2,TRBV29-1,TRBJ2-5,CSVTGGSWETQYF
TRBD2,TRBV7-8,TRBJ2-2,CASSPRLAEFNTGELFF
TRBD2,TRBV11-2,TRBJ2-5,CASSLGGDPFQETQYF
NA,TRBV14,TRBJ1-4,CASSQLTGRNEKLFF
TRBD1,TRBV18,TRBJ2-7,CASPPSGTGHEQYF
TRBD1,TRBV7-2,TRBJ2-5,CASSFPTGAGETQYF
NA,TRBV5-3,TRBJ2-7,CARSYLVRDTASYEQYF
NA,TRBV19,TRBJ2-3,CASSTGPDTQYF
TRBD2,TRBV3-1/TRBV3-2,TRBJ2-7,CASYGGARYYF
TRBD1,TRBV5-6,TRBJ2-2,CASSLVRTGGNTGELFF
NA,TRBV7-9,TRBJ2-1,CASRPPDRGPYNEQFF
NA,TRBV6-2/TRBV6-3,TRBJ2-5,CASSYRGHDETQYF
TRBD2,TRBV14,TRBJ2-1,CASSPRWGGVGEQFF
NA,TRBV20-1,TRBJ1-2,CTGGQPYGYTF
NA,TRBV29-1,TRBJ2-1,CSVEGGTPLSFF
TRBD2,TRBV10-1,TRBJ2-3,CASSTGTSGSTDTQYF
NA,TRBV10-3,TRBJ1-4,CAISPEGGRVEKLFF
TRBD1,TRBV10-3,TRBJ1-6,CAISDRGILNSPLHF
TRBD1,TRBV6-1,TRBJ2-7,CASSELVTGSYEQYF
NA,TRBV2,TRBJ1-1,CASSPNSLGEAFF
TRBD2,TRBV19,TRBJ2-3,CASSTERESETDTQYF
NA,TRBV10-3,TRBJ2-7,CAISDNSYEQYF
NA,TRBV5-6,TRBJ2-7,CASSSRSEQYF
TRBD1,TRBV10-3,TRBJ2-5,CAMGAGTGVETQYF